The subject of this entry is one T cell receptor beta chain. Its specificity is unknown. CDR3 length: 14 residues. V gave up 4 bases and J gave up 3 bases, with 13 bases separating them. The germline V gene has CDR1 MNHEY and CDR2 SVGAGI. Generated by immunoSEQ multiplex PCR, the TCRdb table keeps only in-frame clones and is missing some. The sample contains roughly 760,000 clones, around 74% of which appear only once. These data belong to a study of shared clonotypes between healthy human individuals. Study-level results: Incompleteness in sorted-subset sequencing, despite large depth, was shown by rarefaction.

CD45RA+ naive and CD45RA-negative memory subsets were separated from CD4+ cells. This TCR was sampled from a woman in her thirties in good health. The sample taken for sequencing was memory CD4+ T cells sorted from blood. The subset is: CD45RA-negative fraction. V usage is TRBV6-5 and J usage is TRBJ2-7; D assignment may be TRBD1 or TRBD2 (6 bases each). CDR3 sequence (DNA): TGTGCCAGCAGTTTGAACAGGGAGGTCTACGAGCAGTACTTC. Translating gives CASSLNREVYEQYF.